This T cell receptor beta chain was captured in a study of blood T cell repertoires in COVID-19. Study background: The origin of the acute and convalescent COVID-19 samples was the United States, Italy and Spain.

The repertoire was sequenced with immunoSEQ multiplex PCR; TCRdb's copy has only in-frame clones and lacks some. The data contain approximately 49,000 clones, under 90% of them seen just once; the ten biggest clones take up under 25%. The material sequenced was peripheral blood. The origin of this receptor is a woman aged 80 or over with COVID-19, enrolled during active disease.

The CDR3 coding sequence is TGTGCCAGCAGCTTAGGGCGGGACAGCCTAGCCAAAAACATTCAGTACTTC. This encodes CASSLGRDSLAKNIQYF. The chain employs TRBV7-9 and TRBJ2-4, with D maybe TRBD1 (7 bases). The CDR3 runs 17 residues. The V and J ends lost 1 base and 0 bases respectively, with 13 bases between them. CDR1 and CDR2 (germline): SEHNR, FQNEAQ (reference sequence).